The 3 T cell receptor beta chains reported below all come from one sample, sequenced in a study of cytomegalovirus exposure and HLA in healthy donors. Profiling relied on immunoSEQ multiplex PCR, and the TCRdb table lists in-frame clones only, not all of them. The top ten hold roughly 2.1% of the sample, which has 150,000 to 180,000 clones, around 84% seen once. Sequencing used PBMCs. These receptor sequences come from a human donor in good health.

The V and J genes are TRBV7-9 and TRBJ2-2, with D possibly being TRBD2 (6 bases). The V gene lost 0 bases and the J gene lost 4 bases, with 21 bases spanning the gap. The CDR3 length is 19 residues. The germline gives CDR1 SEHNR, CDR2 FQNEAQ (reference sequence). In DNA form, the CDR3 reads TGTGCCAGCAGCTTAGCTGTAGCGGCGGGCTTCGGGGCCACCGGGGAGCTGTTTTTT. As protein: CASSLAVAAGFGATGELFF.

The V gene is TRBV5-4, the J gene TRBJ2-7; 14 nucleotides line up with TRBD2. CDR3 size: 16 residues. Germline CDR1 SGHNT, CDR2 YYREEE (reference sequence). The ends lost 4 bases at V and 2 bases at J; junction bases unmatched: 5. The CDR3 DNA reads TGTGCCAGCAGCGGCGGGACTAGCGGGGGAGCCTACGAGCAGTACTTC. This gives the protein CASSGGTSGGAYEQYF. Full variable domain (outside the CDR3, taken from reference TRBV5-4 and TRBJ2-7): ETGVTQSPTHLIKTRGQQVTLRCSSQSGHNTVSWYQQALGQGPQFIFQYYREEENGRGNFPPRFSGLQFPNYSSELNVNALELDDSALYLCASSGGTSGGAYEQYFGPGTRLTVT.

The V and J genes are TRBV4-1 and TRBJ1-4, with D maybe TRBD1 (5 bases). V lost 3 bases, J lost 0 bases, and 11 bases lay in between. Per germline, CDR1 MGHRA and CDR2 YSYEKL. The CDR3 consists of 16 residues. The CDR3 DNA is TGCGCCAGCAGCCAGACGACAGCTACAACTAATGAAAAACTGTTTTTT. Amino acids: CASSQTTATTNEKLFF.